The text below deals with one T cell receptor beta chain. As yet, its antigen is unknown. The CDR3 has 14 residues. The V gene lost 3 bases and the J gene lost 3 bases, with 12 bases spanning the gap. Germline V gene data show CDR1 as SGDLS and CDR2 as YYNGEE. In each case, RNA was isolated and then reverse transcribed into cDNA as the sequencing template. The method was immunoSEQ multiplex PCR; TCRdb's version includes in-frame clones alone and lacks a portion of them. The table shows some 120,000 clones, with over 55% occurring only once. These data are taken from a study of CD8+ T cells in alopecia areata. Study results and limitations: With just one nonresponder, it is still uncertain whether baseline CD8+ expansion relates to response. Within the top 100, expanded CD8+ clones significantly decreased with tofacitinib, as did scalp clonality.

Treatment indicated: oral pan-JAK inhibitor, 5-10 mg twice daily. Sorting separated CD4+ and CD8+ T cells out of PBMCs. The sequencing here drew on CD4+ T cells sorted from blood, taken at week 4, from a patient treated with tofacitinib. The chain is built from TRBV9 and TRBJ1-1; maybe TRBD1 (5 bases). This clonotype was obtained from a human donor with alopecia areata. The CDR3 loop is CASSARGQYTEAFF. CDR3 sequence (DNA): TGTGCCAGCAGCGCCCGCGGACAATACACTGAAGCTTTCTTT.